This T cell receptor beta chain came from a study of regulatory T cells in long-lasting Graves disease. Points from the study as a whole: Persistent disease showed a preference for TRBV28, TRBJ1-2 and TRBJ2-5.

Time point reported: persistent/refractory GD, antithyroid drugs over 5 years with positive TRAb. The authors made the TCR library using RNA they extracted from PBMCs. Graves' disease diagnosis used American Thyroid Association guidelines. This clonotype was seen ten or more times. Its antigen remains unknown. The CDR3 sequence is 16 residues long. V lost 3 bases to trimming and J lost 7 bases, with 18 bases between them. Looked up from germline, CDR1 is SNHLY and CDR2 is FYNNEI. Combining iRepertoire HTBI primers with Arm-PCR of CDR3 regions, the authors built TCR beta libraries. TCRdb passed the multiplex PCR reads through MiXCR, listing each CDR3 protein once. The sample contains some 450,000 distinct CDR3 sequences, around 24% of which appear only once.

The rearrangement joins TRBV2 to TRBJ1-4; no clear D. The receptor comes from a female donor with Graves disease. The source material was peripheral blood mononuclear cells (PBMCs), sampled when the disease was refractory, from a patient treated with antithyroid drugs. This CDR3 is CASSEVSYQRLEKLFF. The CDR3 DNA reads as TGTGCCAGCAGTGAGGTGTCCTATCAGCGCCTTGAAAAACTGTTTTTT. Looking up the rest from reference TRBV2 and TRBJ1-4 gives the full variable domain: EPEVTQTPSHQVTQMGQEVILRCVPISNHLYFYWYRQILGQKVEFLVSFYNNEISEKSEIFDDQFSVERPDGSNFTLKIRSTKLEDSAMYFCASSEVSYQRLEKLFFGSGTQLSVL.